A single T cell receptor beta chain is shown here with its context. The target antigen is unknown. Other DNA sequences in the same sample also yield this CDR3. Per germline, CDR1 LGHNA and CDR2 YSLEER. V was clipped by 2 bases and J by 4 bases, with 9 bases between them. The CDR3 covers 13 residues. The sample belongs to a study of OX40 agonist ivuxolimab in advanced cancers. Regarding the study as a whole: CD8+ T cells averaged more expanded clones than CD4+.

The method was immunoSEQ multiplex PCR; TCRdb's version includes in-frame clones alone and lacks a portion of them. The table lists approximately 50,000 clones, approximately 80% of them singletons, with 3% to 5% in the top ten. This TCR came from an adult with an advanced solid tumor such as melanoma, head and neck, liver or kidney cancer. This chain joins TRBV4-3 and TRBJ2-7; possible D gene TRBD1, 6 bases. Material: CD4+ or CD8+ T cells sorted from blood, obtained in a trial of the OX40 agonist ivuxolimab. The CDR3 coding sequence is TGCGCCAGCAGCCAATTGGACAGTTACGAGCAGTACTTC. Translated: CASSQLDSYEQYF.